This TCR beta chain was sequenced for a study of blood T cell repertoires in COVID-19. Study in general: Sites across the United States, Italy and Spain contributed samples from acute and convalescent COVID-19. T cells, B-cell-depleted T cells, or PBMCs supplied cDNA or gDNA.

In the study's own analysis: Researchers report that nucleated cell counts were estimated from reference gene primer amplification. The method was immunoSEQ multiplex PCR; TCRdb's version includes in-frame clones alone and lacks a portion of them. Clone size and V and J calls were adopted from that table, with D and trimming inferred from the DNA. The sample yields some 200,000 clones, 85% to 90% seen once. The CDR3 has 14 amino acids. CDR1 and CDR2 (germline): MNHNS, SASEGT. Trimming pared 1 base from V and 2 bases from J, leaving 8 bases between. The TCR sequence derives from a man between 45 and 60 years old with acute or convalescent COVID-19. The specimen sequenced was peripheral blood. The rearrangement uses TRBV6-1 and TRBJ2-5; D perhaps matches TRBD2 (6 bases). CDR3 bases: TGTGCCAGCAGTGAAGGCGGGACGCAAGAGACCCAGTACTTC. Translating it yields CASSEGGTQETQYF.